This T cell receptor (beta chain) appears in the sequencing data of a study of Graves' ophthalmopathy and Graves' hyperthyroidism. After removal of 8 bases from V and 7 bases from J, the junction contained 9 bases not matched to a gene. CDR3 length: 12 residues. Germline V CDR1 and CDR2: SQVTM, ANQGSEA. This clonotype was counted ten times or more. Amplification targeted the TCR beta CDR3 regions, with RNA transcripts as the source material. After a first-round RT-PCR with HTBI primers, a second-round multiplex PCR was run. Each CDR3 protein gets one entry after TCRdb re-called the multiplex PCR reads with MiXCR. The sample holds roughly 610,000 distinct CDR3 sequences; 20% to 25% are singletons and the top ten take around 7%.

The clonotype originates from a woman between 18 and 29 years old with stable Graves' hyperthyroidism. Some clones in this sample may be carry-over from other donors' samples. The chain joins TRBV29-1 to TRBJ2-7; TRBD1 agrees at 9 bases. Sequences were obtained from peripheral blood. CDR3 DNA: TGCAGCATTCCCGGGACAGGGTTTGAGCAGTACTTC. Its protein product is CSIPGTGFEQYF.